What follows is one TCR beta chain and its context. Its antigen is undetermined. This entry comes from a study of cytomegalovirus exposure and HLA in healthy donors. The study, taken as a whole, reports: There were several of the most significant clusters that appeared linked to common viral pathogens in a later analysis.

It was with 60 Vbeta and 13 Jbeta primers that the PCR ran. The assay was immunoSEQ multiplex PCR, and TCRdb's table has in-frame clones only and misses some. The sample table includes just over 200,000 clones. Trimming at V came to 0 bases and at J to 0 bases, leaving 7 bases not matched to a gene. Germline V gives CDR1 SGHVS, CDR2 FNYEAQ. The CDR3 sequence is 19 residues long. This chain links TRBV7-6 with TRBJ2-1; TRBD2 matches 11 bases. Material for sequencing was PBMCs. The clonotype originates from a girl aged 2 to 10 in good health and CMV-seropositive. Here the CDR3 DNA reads TGTGCCAGCAGCTTAGCGTCTAGCGGGAGGTGGAGCTCCTACAATGAGCAGTTCTTC. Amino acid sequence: CASSLASSGRWSSYNEQFF.